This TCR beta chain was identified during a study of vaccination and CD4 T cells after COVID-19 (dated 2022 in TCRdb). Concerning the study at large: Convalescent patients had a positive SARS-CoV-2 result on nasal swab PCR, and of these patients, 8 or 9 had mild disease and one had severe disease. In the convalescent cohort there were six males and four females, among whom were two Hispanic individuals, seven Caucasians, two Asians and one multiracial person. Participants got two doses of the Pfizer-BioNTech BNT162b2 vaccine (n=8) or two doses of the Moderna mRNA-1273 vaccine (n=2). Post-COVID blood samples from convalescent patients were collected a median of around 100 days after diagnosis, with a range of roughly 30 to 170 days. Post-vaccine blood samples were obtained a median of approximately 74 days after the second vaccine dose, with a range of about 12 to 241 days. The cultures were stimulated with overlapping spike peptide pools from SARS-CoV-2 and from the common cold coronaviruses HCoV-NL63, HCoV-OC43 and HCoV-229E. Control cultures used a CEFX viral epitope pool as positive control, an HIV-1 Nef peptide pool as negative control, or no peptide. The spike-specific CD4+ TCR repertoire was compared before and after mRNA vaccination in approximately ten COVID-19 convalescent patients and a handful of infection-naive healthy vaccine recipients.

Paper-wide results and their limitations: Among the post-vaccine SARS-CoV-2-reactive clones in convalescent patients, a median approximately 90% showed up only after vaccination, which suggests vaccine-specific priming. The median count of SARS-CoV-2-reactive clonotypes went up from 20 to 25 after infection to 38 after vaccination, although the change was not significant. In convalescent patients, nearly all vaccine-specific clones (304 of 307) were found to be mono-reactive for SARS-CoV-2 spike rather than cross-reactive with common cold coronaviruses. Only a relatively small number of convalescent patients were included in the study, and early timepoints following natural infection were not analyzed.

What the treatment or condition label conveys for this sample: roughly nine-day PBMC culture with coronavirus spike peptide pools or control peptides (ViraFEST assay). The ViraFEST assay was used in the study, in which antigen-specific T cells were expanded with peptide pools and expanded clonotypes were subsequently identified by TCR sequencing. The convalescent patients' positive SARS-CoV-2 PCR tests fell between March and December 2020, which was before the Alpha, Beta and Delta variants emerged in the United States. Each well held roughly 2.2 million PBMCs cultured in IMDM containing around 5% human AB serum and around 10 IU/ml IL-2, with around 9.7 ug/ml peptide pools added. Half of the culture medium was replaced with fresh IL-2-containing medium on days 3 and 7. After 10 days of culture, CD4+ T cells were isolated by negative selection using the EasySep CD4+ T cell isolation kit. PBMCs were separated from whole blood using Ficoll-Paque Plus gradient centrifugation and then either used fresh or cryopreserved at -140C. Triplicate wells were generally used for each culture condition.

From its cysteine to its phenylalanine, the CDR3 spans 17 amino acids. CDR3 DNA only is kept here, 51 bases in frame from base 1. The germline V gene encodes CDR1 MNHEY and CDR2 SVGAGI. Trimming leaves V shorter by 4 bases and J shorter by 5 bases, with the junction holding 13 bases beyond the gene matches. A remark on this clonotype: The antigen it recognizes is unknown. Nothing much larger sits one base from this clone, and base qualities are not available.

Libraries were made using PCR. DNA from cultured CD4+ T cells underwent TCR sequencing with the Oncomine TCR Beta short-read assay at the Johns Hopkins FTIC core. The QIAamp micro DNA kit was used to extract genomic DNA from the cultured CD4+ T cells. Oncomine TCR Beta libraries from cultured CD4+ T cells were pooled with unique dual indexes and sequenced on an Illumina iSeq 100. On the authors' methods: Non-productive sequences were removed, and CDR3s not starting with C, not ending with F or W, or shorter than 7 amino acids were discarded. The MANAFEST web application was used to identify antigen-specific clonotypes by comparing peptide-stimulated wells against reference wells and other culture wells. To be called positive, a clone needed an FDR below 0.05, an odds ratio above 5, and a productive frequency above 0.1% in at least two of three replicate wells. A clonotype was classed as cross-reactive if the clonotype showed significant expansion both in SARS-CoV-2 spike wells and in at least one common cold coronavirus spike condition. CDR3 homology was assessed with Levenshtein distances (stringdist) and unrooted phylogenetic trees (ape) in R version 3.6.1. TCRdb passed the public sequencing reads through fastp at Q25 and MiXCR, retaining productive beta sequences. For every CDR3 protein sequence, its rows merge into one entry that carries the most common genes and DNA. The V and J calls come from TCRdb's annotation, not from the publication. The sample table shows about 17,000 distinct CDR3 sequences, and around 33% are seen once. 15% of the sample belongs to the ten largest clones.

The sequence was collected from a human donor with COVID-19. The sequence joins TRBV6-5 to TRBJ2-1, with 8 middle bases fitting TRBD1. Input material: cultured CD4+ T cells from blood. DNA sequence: TGTGCCAGCAGTTCGCCGGACAGGGAATCTTTTAACAATGAGCAGTTCTTC. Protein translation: CASSSPDRESFNNEQFF.